This TCR beta chain was documented in a study of blood T cells in healthy people across ages. Then a second PCR, running roughly 7 to 11 cycles, was carried out with a sample-barcoded 5' primer and a J-beta primer mix. MiXCR was run by TCRdb on the 5' RACE reads, yielding one entry per CDR3 protein. The table has approximately 830,000 distinct CDR3 sequences, around 62% seen once. Germline CDR1 is SGHTA and CDR2 is FQGNSA. CDR3 length equals 14 residues. Trimming removed 5 bases at V and 0 bases at J, with 5 bases between. This clonotype was observed at least ten times. The chain has TRBV7-2 and TRBJ2-6, with D unresolved. The clonotype originates from a man aged 30 to 45 in good health. The sequenced sample was blood. The CDR3 is CASSESSGANVLTF. The DNA for the CDR3 is TGTGCCAGCAGCGAGAGCTCTGGGGCCAACGTCCTGACTTTC.